The rows below give T cell receptor beta chains drawn from one sample of a study of graft-versus-host responses after intestinal transplantation. Here immunoSEQ multiplex PCR was the method, and the copy in TCRdb shows in-frame clones only, minus some. The sample yields approximately 10,000 clones, around nine tenths seen once. Sequenced material: ileum tissue, taken around 700 days after intestinal transplantation. The receptors derive from a human patient who received an intestinal transplant, so some T cells may come from the graft donor. CDR3s include the opening cysteine and the closing phenylalanine or tryptophan. The order of the fields is V gene, CDR3 protein.

>TRBV7-9
CASSLEAVYNEQFF
>TRBV5-5
CASSPEVRGGAQETQYF
>TRBV5-6
CASSLAGARWEQYF
>TRBV13
CASSLRDRPAPEQFF
>TRBV5-4
CASSRTGANYGYTF
>TRBV20-1
CSAAQTRLKYF
>TRBV29-1
CSASSDSYNEQFF
>TRBV4-2
CASSKDRGRRSTFELFF
>TRBV9
CASSAGDSKNTEAFF
>TRBV7-2
CASSLDYRGGRLSGYTF
>TRBV28
CASRYISLEAEAFF
>TRBV2
CASRDGAGGRGNEQFF
>TRBV7-9
CASSLAGGRTGELFF
>TRBV12-5
CASGLDWEVGYTF
>TRBV5-1
CAPLLATISYNEQFF
>TRBV9
CASSPGQGGVFDQPQHF
>TRBV7-2
CASSATSGGGYTF
>TRBV6-5
CASSTPLGEGNEQYF
>TRBV10-2
CASSLAGGPHNEQFF
>TRBV27
CASSQGTSGRREQYF
>TRBV4-2
CASSQESGGANNEQFF
>TRBV9
CASSVEVESKAFF
>TRBV9
CASSVGVAGGGYGYTF
>TRBV19
CASSMRQGLNEKLFF
>TRBV7-9
CASSGGGVEAFF
>TRBV5-1
CASSSSTDTQYF
>TRBV5-4
CASSIGQLHSPLHF
>TRBV10-3
CAISGTGMNTEAFF
>TRBV19
CASRRISPSTDTQYF
>TRBV19
CASSTPGTSGTIDTQYF
>TRBV4-2
CASRPAGAVNNEQFF
>TRBV4-2
CASSQDWGSTDTQYF
>TRBV7-3
CASSPIPTDTQYF
>TRBV4-2
CASSQDLGEYGYGYTF
>TRBV7-9
CASSGGPSTDTQYF
>TRBV5-4
CASSETQGAEETQYF
>TRBV11-3
CASSLVYRAGDSPLHF
>TRBV6-5
CASSEETASPLHF
>TRBV12-5
CASEGVYHTEAFF
>TRBV6-5
CASSRLGLRNTEAFF
>TRBV5-1
CASSLASGRLDTGELFF
>TRBV5-5
CASSLAEGRASTEAFF
>TRBV6-6
CASTDRGSYNEQFF
>TRBV6-5
CASSTGEHGYTF
>TRBV4-1
CASSQDQGYEQYF
>TRBV4-1
CASSGTYRFGSYEQYF
>TRBV28
CASSTTNQPQHF
>TRBV2
CASGRDRGQQYF
>TRBV7-6
CASSLVPQSPGLAGHEQYF
>TRBV7-9
CASSWWTDGYTF
>TRBV10-3
CAVGQGDHTEAFF
>TRBV11-2
CASSPNRGGMRTEAFF
>TRBV29-1
CSVGQRTNTGELFF
>TRBV4-1
CASSQDGIQASQYF
>TRBV4-2
CASSSTDSATNEKLFF